These 23 T cell receptor beta chains came from one sample sequenced in a study of blood T cell repertoires in COVID-19. Some clones are missing from TCRdb's copy, which holds only in-frame ones; the method was immunoSEQ multiplex PCR. The repertoire holds roughly 88,000 clones, with more than 80% as singletons. Source material: peripheral blood. The receptors were sampled from a woman older than 75 with acute or convalescent COVID-19.

V usage is TRBV19 and J usage is TRBJ2-4, with 9 bases matching TRBD1. This CDR3 contains 15 residues. The trim removed 5 bases at V and 8 bases at J, leaving 10 bases unmatched. CDR1 LNHDA and CDR2 SQIVND come from the germline V gene (reference sequence). This CDR3 reads CASSPRDRAGDIQYF. CDR3 bases: TGTGCCAGTAGTCCCCGGGACAGGGCGGGGGACATTCAGTACTTC.

This chain joins TRBV6-6 and TRBJ1-2; no clear D. The V gene's germline CDR1 is MNHNY and CDR2 SVGAGI (reference sequence). V was cut by 8 bases and J by 0 bases, with 7 bases left in between. The CDR3 totals 12 residues. The CDR3 sequence is CASCQANYGYTF. CDR3 sequence (DNA): TGTGCCAGCTGCCAGGCTAACTATGGCTACACCTTC.

This chain links TRBV6-5 with TRBJ2-1; no definite D call. CDR1 is MNHEY and CDR2 is SVGAGI in the germline V gene. The CDR3 extends over 14 amino acids. V lost 4 bases, J lost 8 bases, and 15 bases lay in between. The CDR3 DNA follows: TGTGCCAGCAGTTCCCATAGGCTTCGGGATGAGCAGTTCTTC. Translating gives CASSSHRLRDEQFF.

The V gene is TRBV7-3, the J gene TRBJ1-4; D is undetermined. V was pared by 8 bases and J by 8 bases, with 12 bases between. This CDR3 spans 12 amino acids. Per germline, CDR1 SGHTA and CDR2 FQGTGA. CDR3 nucleotides: TGTGCCAGCGGGAAACCGGGGGAAAAACTGTTTTTT. Its protein product is CASGKPGEKLFF.

V and J are TRBV5-1 and TRBJ1-1, with 7 nucleotides matching TRBD1. This CDR3 has 17 residues. The ends lost 0 bases at V and 2 bases at J; junction bases unmatched: 10. Germline CDR1 SGHRS, CDR2 YFSETQ. Here the CDR3 DNA reads TGCGCCAGCAGCTTGGATGGCAGGGGGACCTTTAACACTGAAGCTTTCTTT. It yields the protein CASSLDGRGTFNTEAFF.

In DNA form, the CDR3 reads TGTGCCTGGCTGCGGGACAGGGGGCTCGGCTCCGAGCAGTACTTC. This sequence encodes CAWLRDRGLGSEQYF. J is TRBJ2-7 and V is TRBV30; 12 bases align to TRBD1. After removal of 5 bases from V and 6 bases from J, the junction contained 11 bases not matched to a gene. The CDR3 has 15 residues. Looked up from germline, CDR1 is GTSNPN and CDR2 is SVGIG (reference sequence).

This clone was counted a single time. V gene TRBV6-2 or TRBV6-3 combines with J gene TRBJ1-1; 7 bases map to TRBD1. V was pared by 2 bases and J by 6 bases, with 12 bases of the junction left unmatched. The germline V gene encodes CDR1 MNHEY and CDR2 SVGEGT. This CDR3 comprises 16 residues. The CDR3 spells CASSYLPGGPFPEAFF. The DNA of the CDR3 is TGTGCCAGCAGTTACCTTCCAGGGGGACCCTTTCCTGAAGCTTTCTTT.

CDR3 sequence reads: CASSQVQGPTSEQYF. CDR3 bases: TGTGCCAGCAGCCAAGTACAGGGGCCCACAAGTGAGCAGTACTTC. The chain combines TRBV14 with TRBJ2-7, with 7 bases fitting TRBD1. The germline V gene has CDR1 SGHDN and CDR2 FVKESK. CDR3 length: 15 residues. The V and J ends lost 1 base and 7 bases, in that order; junction bases with no gene match: 10.

The chain joins TRBV30 to TRBJ2-5, with 8 bases that match TRBD1. The CDR3 has 17 residues. Germline V gene lookup returns CDR1 GTSNPN and CDR2 SVGIG (reference sequence). V trimming: 1 base; J trimming: 2 bases; junction bases outside the gene matches: 12. For the CDR3, the DNA is TGTGCCTGGAGTGATCCCTCAGGGGGCAAATCTCAAGAGACCCAGTACTTC. It specifies CAWSDPSGGKSQETQYF.

The genes are TRBV5-6 and TRBJ2-5; D possibly corresponds to TRBD1 (5 bases). The germline V gene encodes CDR1 SGHDT and CDR2 YYEEEE. The CDR3 has 15 residues. Trimming left V 5 bases short and J 5 bases short, with 19 bases between. The CDR3, as DNA: TGTGCCAGCAGTCCTGGCAAGCAGGGTTTGGAGACCCAGTACTTC. Protein product: CASSPGKQGLETQYF.

The chain combines TRBV3-1 (or the pseudogene TRBV3-2) with TRBJ1-4; D perhaps matches TRBD1 (5 bases). Germline V gene sequence: CDR1 LGHDT, CDR2 YNNKEL (reference sequence). Trimming took 1 base from V and 7 from J, leaving 19 bases between them. CDR3 length: 17 amino acids. The CDR3 reads CASSQAAPGNLGEKLFF. DNA for the CDR3: TGTGCCAGCAGCCAAGCTGCCCCAGGGAATTTAGGTGAAAAACTGTTTTTT.

This rearrangement joins TRBV25-1 to TRBJ2-7; 7 nucleotides align to TRBD1. The germline V gene encodes CDR1 MGHDK and CDR2 SYGVNS. The V and J ends lost 4 bases and 5 bases, in that order; junction bases with no gene match: 5. This CDR3 spans 13 amino acids. CDR3 in DNA: TGTGCCAGCAGTGTGACAGGGACACACGAGCAGTACTTC. This codes for CASSVTGTHEQYF.

This chain uses TRBV10-3 with TRBJ2-1; 11 nucleotides agree with TRBD2. There are 16 residues in the CDR3. The J segment lost 7 bases and the V segment lost 7 bases, leaving 12 bases of the junction unmatched. Germline assignment: CDR1 ENHRY and CDR2 SYGVKD. The CDR3 loop is CAINSGLAARSNEQFF. In DNA, the CDR3 is TGTGCCATCAATTCGGGACTAGCGGCGAGATCTAATGAGCAGTTCTTC.

The V gene is TRBV5-6, the J gene TRBJ1-5; perhaps TRBD1 as D (5 bases). Germline-derived CDR1 and CDR2 are SGHDT and YYEEEE. The CDR3 totals 17 residues. V was shortened by 4 bases and J by 2 bases, with 19 bases between the two germline ends. CDR3 residues: CASSLGEGRRGNQPQHF. CDR3 nucleotides: TGTGCCAGCAGCCTGGGGGAGGGGCGGAGAGGCAATCAGCCCCAGCATTTT.

This clone has a single count. The CDR3 DNA is TGTGCCAGCAGCTTGGAGACAGGGGGCTACGAGCAGTACTTC. It specifies CASSLETGGYEQYF. J is TRBJ2-7 and V is TRBV5-8; 9 nucleotides align to TRBD1. V shed 0 bases and J 3 bases; nucleotides not matched to a gene: 1. CDR1 SGHTS and CDR2 YDEGEE come from the germline V gene. The CDR3 is 14 residues long.

CDR3 loop: CASSTLLASGNTIYF. The CDR3 DNA reads TGTGCCAGCAGTACCTTATTAGCCTCTGGAAACACCATATATTTT. The rearrangement uses TRBV7-9 and TRBJ1-3; D gene uncertain. With 6 bases removed from V and 0 bases from J, the gap between germline ends came to 12 bases. The CDR3 has 15 amino acids. CDR1 is SEHNR and CDR2 is FQNEAQ in the germline V gene (reference sequence). The complete variable domain, with remaining parts taken from reference TRBV7-9 and TRBJ1-3, reads DTGVSQNPRHKITKRGQNVTFRCDPISEHNRLYWYRQTLGQGPEFLTYFQNEAQLEKSRLLSDRFSAERPKGSFSTLEIQRTEQGDSAMYLCASSTLLASGNTIYFGEGSWLTVV.

CDR3: CASSELGAKNSPLHF. The CDR3, as DNA: TGTGCCAGCAGTGAGTTGGGGGCGAAAAATTCACCCCTCCACTTT. This chain uses TRBV6-1 with TRBJ1-6, with D possibly matching TRBD1 (6 bases). Germline CDR1 and CDR2: MNHNS and SASEGT. CDR3 length equals 15 residues. V was clipped by 3 bases and J by 7 bases, with 13 bases between them.

V is TRBV12-3 or TRBV12-4 and J is TRBJ2-7, with D hard to call. V lost 0 bases and J 3 bases, leaving 6 bases between the germline ends. This CDR3 region has 13 residues. The CDR3 coding sequence is TGTGCCAGCAGTTTAGCTGAGGACTACGAGCAGTACTTC. Protein sequence: CASSLAEDYEQYF.

The J gene is TRBJ1-1, the V gene TRBV7-8; 7 nucleotides match TRBD1. Looked up from germline, CDR1 is SGHVS and CDR2 is FQNEAQ. The CDR3 is made up of 13 amino acids. The V and J ends lost 6 bases and 10 bases, in that order; junction bases with no gene match: 11. The CDR3 loop is CASSYLRDSPAFF. The CDR3 coding sequence is TGTGCCAGCAGTTATCTCAGGGACAGTCCAGCTTTCTTT.

This chain joins TRBV15 and TRBJ1-3, with 12 bases identical to TRBD1. Trimming cost V 1 base and J 0 bases; bases outside gene matches: 13. CDR1 and CDR2 from the germline V gene are LNHNV and YYDKDF (reference sequence). The length of the CDR3 is 21 residues. The CDR3 region has the DNA TGTGCCACCAGCAGAGGTTACCGGACCGGGACAGGGGGCTTCTCTGGAAACACCATATATTTT. Translating it yields CATSRGYRTGTGGFSGNTIYF.

CDR3 nucleotide sequence: TGCGCCAGCAGCTTGGACGGTGGACAGGGTAGTCCCTATGGCTACACCTTC. Translating gives CASSLDGGQGSPYGYTF. The chain uses TRBV5-1 and TRBJ1-2; 8 bases line up with TRBD1. Germline lookup yields CDR1 SGHRS and CDR2 YFSETQ. The CDR3 loop spans 17 amino acids. Trimming cost V 0 bases and J 4 bases; bases outside gene matches: 11. Using reference TRBV5-1 and TRBJ1-2 for the parts outside the CDR3, the full variable domain is KAGVTQTPRYLIKTRGQQVTLSCSPISGHRSVSWYQQTPGQGLQFLFEYFSETQRNKGNFPGRFSGRQFSNSRSEMNVSTLELGDSALYLCASSLDGGQGSPYGYTFGSGTRLTVV.

V usage is TRBV29-1 and J usage is TRBJ1-2; 9 bases agree with TRBD1. J gave up 4 bases and V 3 bases, and 6 bases lay outside the gene matches. This CDR3 contains 14 residues. Germline values: CDR1 SQVTM, CDR2 ANQGSEA. CDR3 coding DNA: TGCAGCGTTGACGGGGGACAGGGCTTCTATGGCTACACCTTC. This codes for CSVDGGQGFYGYTF. Supplemented by reference TRBV29-1 and TRBJ1-2, the full variable domain reads SAVISQKPSRDICQRGTSLTIQCQVDSQVTMMFWYRQQPGQSLTLIATANQGSEATYESGFVIDKFPISRPNLTFSTLTVSNMSPEDSSIYLCSVDGGQGFYGYTFGSGTRLTVV.

The rearrangement links TRBV29-1 to TRBJ1-1, with TRBD1 matching over 7 bases. This CDR3 comprises 14 residues. Germline values: CDR1 SQVTM, CDR2 ANQGSEA. V lost 6 bases, J lost 2 bases, and 9 bases stayed unmatched. The CDR3 nucleotides are TGCAGCGTCCAACAGGGGACTGTAAACACTGAAGCTTTCTTT. Protein product: CSVQQGTVNTEAFF.